The rows below give T cell receptor beta chains drawn from one sample of a study of CD8 T cells in ankylosing spondylitis. Via MiXCR, TCRdb re-called the 5' RACE reads, giving one row per CDR3 protein. The table shows a few hundred thousand distinct CDR3 sequences, with around 8% occurring only once. The source material was blood, either unsorted or a sorted T cell fraction (not recorded which). The receptors were sampled from a male donor with ankylosing spondylitis. Both conserved end residues are part of each CDR3. The D gene is left open where the match is weak. Clone size, where shown, is once, few, many, or a class for clones that have expanded.

CDR3aa: CSVCGSGTTYEQYF
CDR3nt: TGCAGCGTCTGCGGTAGCGGGACGACCTACGAGCAGTACTTC
v_gene: TRBV29-1
abundance: few
j_gene: TRBJ2-7
d_gene: TRBD2

CDR3aa: CASSSGASYEQYF
CDR3nt: TGTGCCAGCAGCTCCGGGGCCTCCTACGAGCAGTACTTC
v_gene: TRBV7-2
abundance: NA
j_gene: TRBJ2-7
d_gene: NA

CDR3aa: CASRLTGGVTDTQYF
CDR3nt: TGTGCCAGCAGGCTTACAGGGGGCGTCACAGATACGCAGTATTTT
v_gene: TRBV6-1
abundance: many
j_gene: TRBJ2-3
d_gene: TRBD1

CDR3aa: CAISSGSHTDTQYF
CDR3nt: TGTGCCATCAGCAGCGGGAGTCACACAGATACGCAGTATTTT
v_gene: TRBV10-3
abundance: NA
j_gene: TRBJ2-3
d_gene: TRBD2

CDR3aa: CASSSRGGNQPQHF
CDR3nt: TGTGCCAGCAGTTCCAGGGGGGGTAATCAGCCCCAGCATTTT
v_gene: TRBV12-3/TRBV12-4
abundance: few
j_gene: TRBJ1-5
d_gene: TRBD1

CDR3aa: CASSFGQGMGNEQFF
CDR3nt: TGCGCCAGCAGCTTCGGACAGGGGATGGGCAATGAGCAGTTCTTC
v_gene: TRBV5-1
abundance: many
j_gene: TRBJ2-1
d_gene: TRBD1

CDR3aa: CASIMLGGMFYEQYF
CDR3nt: TGTGCCAGCATCATGCTCGGGGGGATGTTCTACGAGCAGTACTTC
v_gene: TRBV7-6
abundance: NA
j_gene: TRBJ2-7
d_gene: TRBD2

CDR3aa: CASILSGTGGRDEQYF
CDR3nt: TGTGCCAGCATTCTCAGCGGGACAGGGGGCAGGGACGAGCAGTACTTC
v_gene: TRBV28
abundance: NA
j_gene: TRBJ2-7
d_gene: TRBD1

CDR3aa: CATSRDVGAREAFF
CDR3nt: TGTGCCACCAGCAGAGATGTAGGGGCCCGTGAAGCTTTCTTT
v_gene: TRBV15
abundance: few
j_gene: TRBJ1-1
d_gene: NA

CDR3aa: CASGDQETQYF
CDR3nt: TGCGCCAGCGGCGACCAAGAGACCCAGTACTTC
v_gene: TRBV5-1
abundance: few
j_gene: TRBJ2-5
d_gene: NA

CDR3aa: CASSPTSATDTQYF
CDR3nt: TGCGCCAGCAGCCCGACTAGCGCCACAGATACGCAGTATTTT
v_gene: TRBV5-1
abundance: many
j_gene: TRBJ2-3
d_gene: TRBD2

CDR3aa: CATSSRQWGNEQFF
CDR3nt: TGTGCCACCAGCAGCCGCCAATGGGGTAATGAGCAGTTCTTC
v_gene: TRBV15
abundance: few
j_gene: TRBJ2-1
d_gene: NA

CDR3aa: CASSQSHSSYEQYF
CDR3nt: TGTGCCAGCAGCCAATCCCACAGCTCCTACGAGCAGTACTTC
v_gene: TRBV16
abundance: NA
j_gene: TRBJ2-7
d_gene: NA